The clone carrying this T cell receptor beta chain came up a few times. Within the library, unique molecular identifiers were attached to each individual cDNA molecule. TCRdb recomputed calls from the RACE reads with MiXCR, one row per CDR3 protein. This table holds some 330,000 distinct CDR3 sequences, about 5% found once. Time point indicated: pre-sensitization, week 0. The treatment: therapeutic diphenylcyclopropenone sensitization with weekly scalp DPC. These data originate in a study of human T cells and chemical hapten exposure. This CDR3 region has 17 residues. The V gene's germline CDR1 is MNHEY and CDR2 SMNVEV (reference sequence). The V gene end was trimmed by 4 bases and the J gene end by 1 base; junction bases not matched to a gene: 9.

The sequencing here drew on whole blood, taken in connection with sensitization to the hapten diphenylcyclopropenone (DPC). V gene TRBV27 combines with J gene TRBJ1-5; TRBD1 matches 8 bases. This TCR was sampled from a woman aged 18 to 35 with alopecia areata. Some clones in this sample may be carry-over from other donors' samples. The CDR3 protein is CASSSRTGILSNQPQHF. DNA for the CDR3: TGTGCCAGCAGTTCAAGGACAGGGATATTGAGCAATCAGCCCCAGCATTTT.